What follows are 14 T cell receptor beta chains derived from one specimen sequenced in a study of regulatory T cells in long-lasting Graves disease. HTBI primers from iRepertoire and Arm-PCR of CDR3 regions yielded the TCR beta libraries. MiXCR, applied by TCRdb to the multiplex PCR reads, yields one record per CDR3 protein. The table shows a few hundred thousand distinct CDR3 sequences, with about 11% occurring only once. Time point meaning: newly diagnosed GD, antithyroid drugs for less than 3 months. PBMC RNA served as the TCR library source. The same sample was also studied in work on T cells in Graves' hyperthyroidism and ophthalmopathy.

Sequencing was performed on peripheral blood mononuclear cells (PBMCs), taken at new diagnosis, from a patient treated with antithyroid drugs. These receptors were collected from a woman between 18 and 29 years old with Graves disease.

In this sample, this clonotype turned up many times. The V call is TRBV19, the J call TRBJ2-1, with TRBD1 matching over 9 bases. V lost 4 bases to trimming and J lost 2 bases; unmatched junction nucleotides: 15. The germline gives CDR1 LNHDA, CDR2 SQIVND (reference sequence). This CDR3 is 19 amino acids long. The chain's CDR3 is CASSTGSGTGKSTYNEQFF. Here the CDR3 DNA reads TGTGCCAGTAGTACCGGGTCCGGGACAGGGAAGTCTACCTACAATGAGCAGTTCTTC.

The V call is TRBV10-3, the J call TRBJ2-1, with 12 bases matching TRBD2. CDR1 and CDR2 from the germline V gene are ENHRY and SYGVKD. The CDR3 has 19 residues. The V and J ends lost 10 bases and 0 bases, in that order; junction bases with no gene match: 16. In nucleotides, the CDR3 is TGTGCCAACCCAGATCTAGCGGGAGGGTCCTTTAGCTCCTACAATGAGCAGTTCTTC. As protein: CANPDLAGGSFSSYNEQFF.

This clonotype was picked up many times. The chain is built from TRBV3-1 and TRBJ2-1; D possibly corresponds to TRBD2 (6 bases). CDR3 length equals 19 residues. In germline, CDR1 is LGHDT, CDR2 YNNKEL (reference sequence). V was clipped by 0 bases and J by 4 bases, with 22 bases between them. The CDR3 DNA sequence: TGTGCCAGCAGCCAAGAGTTGGGCAGGGAAAGCGGGTATTACAATGAGCAGTTCTTC. Translated: CASSQELGRESGYYNEQFF.

This clonotype was counted at least ten times. The J gene is TRBJ2-2, the V gene TRBV4-2, with D hard to call. Trimming took off 4 bases at V and 0 bases at J, with 9 bases between the two ends. The CDR3 contains 15 residues. CDR1 is LGHNA, CDR2 YNFKEQ, per germline. Here the CDR3 DNA reads TGTGCCAGCAGCCCCAATCGGGCGAACACCGGGGAGCTGTTTTTT. The encoded protein is CASSPNRANTGELFF.

This clonotype showed up many times. The V call is TRBV10-3, the J call TRBJ2-1; 8 bases match TRBD1. The CDR3 sequence is 12 residues long. V trimming: 10 bases; J trimming: 7 bases; junction bases outside the gene matches: 6. Germline CDR1 reads ENHRY; CDR2 reads SYGVKD. The CDR3 nucleotides are TGTGCCACCCAAACAGGGGGGAATGAGCAGTTCTTC. As protein: CATQTGGNEQFF.

To note about this clonotype: Since a much larger clone is just one base distant, this may be a read error. The genes are TRBV20-1 and TRBJ1-2; tentative D call: TRBD1 (6 bases). V was pared by 1 base and J by 8 bases, with 23 bases between. Germline CDR1 DFQATT, CDR2 SNEGSKA (reference sequence). The CDR3 spans 16 residues. This CDR3 reads CSARVLLTGAGVGYTF. CDR3 in DNA: TGCAGTGCTAGAGTACTCCTGACCGGGGCAGGGGTCGGCTACACCTTC.

There are many counts of this clonotype. V usage is TRBV28 and J usage is TRBJ1-1; 8 nucleotides align to TRBD1. V shed 2 bases, J shed 1 base, and the junction held 9 bases outside the gene matches. The CDR3 length is 17 residues. The germline gives CDR1 MDHEN, CDR2 SYDVKM. The CDR3 protein is CASSLTRRDRPNTEAFF. CDR3 bases: TGTGCCAGCAGTTTAACTCGTAGGGACAGGCCGAACACTGAAGCTTTCTTT.

This clonotype was recorded at least ten times. V is TRBV6-5 and J is TRBJ2-3; D is undetermined. This CDR3 comprises 16 residues. Trimming cost V 3 bases and J 6 bases, with 19 bases left between them. CDR1 and CDR2 from the germline V gene are MNHEY and SVGAGI. The CDR3 loop is CASSYYPANPSDTQYF. The CDR3 DNA sequence: TGTGCCAGCAGTTATTATCCAGCGAACCCCTCCGATACGCAGTATTTT.

This clonotype has ten or more counts. This chain links TRBV24-1 with TRBJ2-2, with TRBD1 matching over 7 bases. The length of the CDR3 is 17 residues. Unmatched junction bases numbered 14, after V lost 7 bases and J lost 4 bases. Per the germline V gene, CDR1 is KGHDR and CDR2 is SFDVKD. The CDR3 region has the DNA TGTGCCACCAGCAGCCGCGGACAGGCCCGAGGCACCGGGGAGCTGTTTTTT. Its translation: CATSSRGQARGTGELFF.

In its sample, this clonotype was seen many times. The chain employs TRBV6-2 or TRBV6-3 and TRBJ2-7, with 11 bases matching TRBD1. This CDR3 is 19 amino acids long. Germline loops: CDR1 MNHEY, CDR2 SVGEGT. V trimming: 4 bases; J trimming: 4 bases; junction bases outside the gene matches: 18. The chain's CDR3 is CASSLANVRDRGRLYEQYV. The DNA for the CDR3 is TGTGCCAGCAGTTTAGCCAACGTTCGGGACAGGGGGAGGCTGTACGAGCAGTACGTC.

This clonotype appeared many times. V is TRBV10-3 and J is TRBJ1-4; D possibly corresponds to TRBD1 (6 bases). Germline assignment: CDR1 ENHRY and CDR2 SYGVKD. V lost 3 bases to trimming and J lost 10 bases, with 15 bases between them. CDR3 length: 14 residues. The CDR3 loop reads CAISEMGGAGKLFF. The CDR3 DNA is TGTGCCATCAGTGAAATGGGGGGCGCGGGAAAACTGTTTTTT.

This clonotype appeared a few times. The chain links TRBV27 to TRBJ2-3, with TRBD2 matching over 10 bases. Trimming at V came to 8 bases and at J to 5 bases, leaving 10 bases not matched to a gene. Germline loops: CDR1 MNHEY, CDR2 SMNVEV (reference sequence). The CDR3 is 15 residues long. CDR3 DNA sequence: TGTGCCAGCTACAGGAGCGGGAGGGCCGTAGATACGCAGTATTTT. It codes for CASYRSGRAVDTQYF.

This clonotype was counted ten times or more. The J gene is TRBJ2-1, the V gene TRBV27; 11 positions match TRBD2. CDR1 and CDR2 from the germline V gene are MNHEY and SMNVEV (reference sequence). With 6 bases clipped from V and 2 bases from J, the junction kept 6 bases outside the gene matches. This CDR3 has 16 amino acids. The CDR3 reads CASRLIAGGPYNEQFF. DNA for the CDR3: TGTGCCAGCAGACTCATAGCGGGAGGGCCCTACAATGAGCAGTTCTTC.

This clonotype was detected many times. The chain couples TRBV7-2 to TRBJ2-1, with 8 bases matching TRBD2. The CDR3 spans 15 residues. V shed 7 bases and J 8 bases; nucleotides not matched to a gene: 13. The germline V gene encodes CDR1 SGHTA and CDR2 FQGNSA. The CDR3 sequence: CASTIFAGGLDEQFF. The CDR3 DNA sequence: TGTGCCAGCACCATCTTCGCGGGGGGCCTGGATGAGCAGTTCTTC.